This is a list of T cell receptor beta chains from one sample in a study of radiotherapy plus CTLA-4 blockade in lung cancer. Data came from immunoSEQ multiplex PCR; TCRdb stores just in-frame clones and leaves some out. The data show 45,000 to 60,000 clones, 70% to 80% seen once. This specimen was peripheral blood, taken from a patient treated with radiotherapy plus ipilimumab. All receptors derive from a human donor with non-small cell lung cancer who had a complete response to radiotherapy plus ipilimumab. Both conserved end residues are part of each CDR3. D genes are given only for firm matches. Some rows have no size entry. The others give once, few or many, or a class for an expanded clone.

J,size,V,D,DNA,CDR3
TRBJ1-2,NA,TRBV2,NA,TGTGCCAGCAGTGAAAGAGGGCTGGTCGGCTATGGCTACACCTTC,CASSERGLVGYGYTF
TRBJ2-2,NA,TRBV25-1,NA,TGTGCCAGCAGTGAGGCGGAGGGCCGGGGCACCGGGGAGCTGTTTTTT,CASSEAEGRGTGELFF
TRBJ2-7,NA,TRBV9,NA,TGTGCCAGCAGCCCAACTATGGACGAGCAGTACTTC,CASSPTMDEQYF
TRBJ1-3,NA,TRBV5-4,TRBD1,TGTGCCAGCAGCTCCCGGGACAGGAGAAACACCATATATTTT,CASSSRDRRNTIYF
TRBJ2-7,NA,TRBV5-6,TRBD1,TGTGCCAGCAGCTTGACAGGGGGGATTTACGAGCAGTACTTC,CASSLTGGIYEQYF
TRBJ2-6,few,TRBV9,NA,TGTGCCAGCCGGGACTCTGGGGCCAACGTCCTGACTTTC,CASRDSGANVLTF
TRBJ1-2,NA,TRBV27,TRBD1,TGTGCCAGCAGGCTAGAGGCCGGGACAGGGGCGAAGGGTGGCTACACCTTC,CASRLEAGTGAKGGYTF
TRBJ1-4,NA,TRBV7-2,TRBD1,TGTGCCAGCAGCCCGACAGGGGTAAAAGAAAAACTGTTTTTT,CASSPTGVKEKLFF
TRBJ1-5,NA,TRBV13,NA,TGTGCCAGCAGCTTAGGACACAGGAATCAGCCCCAGCATTTT,CASSLGHRNQPQHF
TRBJ1-2,once,TRBV7-2,NA,TGTGCCAGCAGCCCAACGGGGGCTAACTATGGCTACACCTTC,CASSPTGANYGYTF
TRBJ1-3,NA,TRBV6-5,TRBD1,TGTGCCAGCAGTTACAGGGGACAGGGAAACACCATATATTTT,CASSYRGQGNTIYF
TRBJ2-7,NA,TRBV7-9,NA,TGTGCCAGCAAATCACACGCAGGGTACGAGCAGTACTTC,CASKSHAGYEQYF
TRBJ1-6,NA,TRBV30,NA,TGTGCCTGGAGTGTACTTGGGGGAGGCTATAATTCACCCCTCCACTTT,CAWSVLGGGYNSPLHF
TRBJ1-1,once,TRBV29-1,NA,TGCAGCGTGGCCACAGGTGAAACTGAAGCTTTCTTT,CSVATGETEAFF
TRBJ1-1,medium-sized,TRBV7-9,NA,TGTGCCAGCAGCTCCACCTACGACATGAACACTGAAGCTTTCTTT,CASSSTYDMNTEAFF
TRBJ1-2,NA,TRBV6-5,TRBD1,TGTGCCAGCAGTTACAGGACAGGGTATGGCTACACCTTC,CASSYRTGYGYTF
TRBJ2-5,once,TRBV7-2,TRBD2,TGTGCCAGCAACGTAGGATCACTGGGGCTAGCGGGTTTTCAAGAGACCCAGTACTTC,CASNVGSLGLAGFQETQYF
TRBJ1-1,NA,TRBV19,TRBD1,TGTGCCAGTAGTGAGGGACAGGTTTTATCTCCGAACACTGAAGCTTTCTTT,CASSEGQVLSPNTEAFF
TRBJ1-4,NA,TRBV11-2,TRBD1,TGTGCCAGCAGCTTAGACGGGACAGGAGGGTTTGCAACTAATGAAAAACTGTTTTTT,CASSLDGTGGFATNEKLFF
TRBJ2-5,NA,TRBV7-9,TRBD2,TGTGCCAGCAGCTTAGTTGGACTAGCTCAAGAGACCCAGTACTTC,CASSLVGLAQETQYF
TRBJ1-3,NA,TRBV30,NA,TGTGCCTGGAGTTATAGTGTGCGGACAGCCAGCTCTGGAAACACCATATATTTT,CAWSYSVRTASSGNTIYF
TRBJ2-1,once,TRBV5-1,TRBD2,TGCGCCAGCAGCTCGACGACTAGCGGGAGGGGTGAGCAGTTCTTC,CASSSTTSGRGEQFF
TRBJ1-1,few,TRBV7-9,NA,TGTGCCAGCAGCCTCGTGCGGCTTGAAGCTTTCTTT,CASSLVRLEAFF
TRBJ1-2,NA,TRBV2,NA,TGTGCCAGCAGAACAGGGAATAGTGGCTACACCTTC,CASRTGNSGYTF